This T cell receptor beta chain was profiled in a study of Ad26.COV2.S vaccination and SARS-CoV-2 variants. Background on the study: Donor was in the COV1001 Ad26.COV2.S trial arm. Points from the study as a whole: It is possible that the TCR breadth and depth analyses underestimated the total T cell responses.

Concerning this clone itself: Its antigen is still unknown.

Treatment: 15 to 20 received Ad26.COV2.S at low or high dose, single or two shots; about 5 received placebo; per-sample allocation not given. Collection of samples fell on day 63 after the first vaccine or placebo injection. An Ad26 vector expressing Wuhan-strain SARS-CoV-2 spike constituted the vaccine. J gave up 2 bases and V 3 bases, and 13 bases lay outside the gene matches. The germline V gene has CDR1 GTSNPN and CDR2 SVGIG (reference sequence). This CDR3 comprises 16 residues. Data came from immunoSEQ multiplex PCR; TCRdb stores just in-frame clones and leaves some out. This sample yields about 320,000 clones, of which approximately 86% are seen a single time; 2.1% belongs to the top ten.

The chain joins TRBV30 to TRBJ2-7, with 7 bases matching TRBD2. Sample: peripheral blood, taken in a trial of Ad26.COV2.S vaccine versus placebo. This clonotype originated in a person aged 18-65 years who received the Ad26.COV2.S COVID-19 vaccine or a placebo. The CDR3: CAWRAPGGGRTYEQYF. The CDR3 bases are TGTGCCTGGAGGGCCCCTGGGGGGGGTCGAACCTACGAGCAGTACTTC.